The present entry profiles one T cell receptor (beta chain) with its context. This specimen comes from a study of blood T cell repertoires in COVID-19. Overall study context: Whether acute or convalescent, the COVID-19 samples came from the United States, Italy and Spain. PBMCs, B-cell-depleted T cells, or T cells were the source of the cDNA or gDNA that made up the material.

The germline CDR1 and CDR2 sequences are SGDLS and YYNGEE. J gave up 6 bases and V 0 bases, and 10 bases lay outside the gene matches. CDR3 length: 16 residues. Authors' data handling: Reference gene primers were amplified, and this amplification served to estimate nucleated cell counts. This table comes from immunoSEQ multiplex PCR, and its TCRdb copy is limited to in-frame clones, with some not included. The DNA gave D and trimming, while V, J and clone size come from that table. The table includes around 100,000 clones, 75% to 90% detected once. The TCR comes from a man between 65 and 79 years old with acute or convalescent COVID-19. The sequenced sample was peripheral blood. The chain links TRBV9 to TRBJ2-7, with 9 bases identical to TRBD2. CDR3 sequence (DNA): TGTGCCAGCAGCGTAGCGAGTGGGACTAGCTTGATCGAGCAGTACTTC. Translation gives CASSVASGTSLIEQYF.